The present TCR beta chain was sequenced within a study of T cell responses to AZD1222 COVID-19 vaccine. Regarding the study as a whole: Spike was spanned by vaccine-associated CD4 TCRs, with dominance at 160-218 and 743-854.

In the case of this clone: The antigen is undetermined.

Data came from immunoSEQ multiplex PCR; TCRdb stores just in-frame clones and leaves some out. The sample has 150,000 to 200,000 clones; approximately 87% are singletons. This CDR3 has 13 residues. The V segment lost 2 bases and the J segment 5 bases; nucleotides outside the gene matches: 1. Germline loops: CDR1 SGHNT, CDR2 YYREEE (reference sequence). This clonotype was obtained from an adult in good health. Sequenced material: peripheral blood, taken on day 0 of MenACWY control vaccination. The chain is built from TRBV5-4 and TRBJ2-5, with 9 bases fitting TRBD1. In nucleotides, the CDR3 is TGTGCCAGCAGCTTCACAGGGGGCGAGACCCAGTACTTC. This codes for CASSFTGGETQYF.